Shown below are 4 T cell receptor beta chains from a single sample sequenced in a study of siplizumab effects on memory and regulatory T cells. Method: immunoSEQ multiplex PCR; TCRdb's copy keeps in-frame clones and lacks some. The repertoire holds some 100,000 clones, with 92% as singletons. Sequenced material: Tregs sorted from blood. All receptors derive from a human donor in good health.

The chain links TRBV2 to TRBJ2-2; 8 nucleotides match TRBD2. V gave up 2 bases and J gave up 6 bases; unmatched junction bases: 5. Germline V gene data show CDR1 as SNHLY and CDR2 as FYNNEI. This CDR3 contains 15 residues. CDR3 nucleotides: TGTGCCAGCAGTGAAAGACTAGCGATCCCCGGGGAGCTGTTTTTT. Protein: CASSERLAIPGELFF.

The chain is built from TRBV19 and TRBJ2-3, with 8 nucleotides matching TRBD1. The V gene end was trimmed by 3 bases and the J gene end by 1 base; junction bases not matched to a gene: 3. This CDR3 is built from 15 residues. Germline-derived CDR1 and CDR2 are LNHDA and SQIVND (reference sequence). CDR3 bases: TGTGCCAGTAGTATGACAGGGGCACGCACAGATACGCAGTATTTT. Translating it yields CASSMTGARTDTQYF.

This chain joins TRBV9 and TRBJ1-2; D is unclear. Trimming removed 0 bases from V and 0 bases from J, with 6 bases in between. CDR3 length equals 14 residues. CDR1 and CDR2 (germline): SGDLS, YYNGEE. CDR3 residues: CASSVAGANYGYTF. In DNA, the CDR3 is TGTGCCAGCAGCGTAGCCGGAGCTAACTATGGCTACACCTTC.

This chain joins TRBV5-5 and TRBJ1-1, with 10 bases that match TRBD1. Germline values: CDR1 SGHKS, CDR2 YYEKEE (reference sequence). CDR3 length equals 15 residues. J was trimmed by 4 bases and V by 0 bases; bases with no gene match: 3. CDR3 in amino acids: CASSLGRDRGTEAFF. CDR3 DNA sequence: TGTGCCAGCAGCTTGGGTCGGGACAGGGGCACTGAAGCTTTCTTT.